A single sample is the source of the 19 T cell receptor beta chains below, sequenced in a study of blood T cell repertoires in COVID-19. Method: immunoSEQ multiplex PCR; TCRdb's copy keeps in-frame clones and lacks some. The sample lists under 300,000 clones, 80% to 90% occurring once. The specimen was peripheral blood. The receptors derive from a woman aged 40 to 50 who had recovered from COVID-19.

The V gene is TRBV4-1, the J gene TRBJ2-7; TRBD2 agrees at 10 bases. CDR3 length: 15 residues. V trimming: 1 base; J trimming: 7 bases; junction bases outside the gene matches: 7. Germline lookup yields CDR1 MGHRA and CDR2 YSYEKL. The CDR3 loop reads CASSQVAGGRLEQYF. The CDR3 DNA is TGCGCCAGCAGCCAAGTAGCGGGGGGTCGACTAGAGCAGTACTTC.

The chain carries TRBV27 and TRBJ2-1; 7 positions match TRBD2. V shed 3 bases and J 4 bases; nucleotides not matched to a gene: 9. Germline values: CDR1 MNHEY, CDR2 SMNVEV (reference sequence). The length of the CDR3 is 16 residues. In DNA form, the CDR3 reads TGTGCCAGCAGTTTTACCCCAGCGGGAAGGTACAATGAGCAGTTCTTC. This codes for CASSFTPAGRYNEQFF.

The chain links TRBV15 to TRBJ2-2, with 7 bases lining up with TRBD1. J lost 4 bases, V lost 9 bases, and 11 bases had no gene match. CDR1 and CDR2 from the germline V gene are LNHNV and YYDKDF (reference sequence). This CDR3 region has 15 residues. CDR3 coding DNA: TGTGCCACAGGGAAACAGGGGAGAGGCACCGGGGAGCTGTTTTTT. It encodes CATGKQGRGTGELFF.

The J gene is TRBJ1-5, the V gene TRBV30; 7 positions agree with TRBD1. V trimming: 5 bases; J trimming: 8 bases; junction bases outside the gene matches: 9. Germline values: CDR1 GTSNPN, CDR2 SVGIG (reference sequence). This CDR3 spans 13 amino acids. The CDR3 DNA reads TGTGCCTGGGGGACAGACCCGGCGGAGCCCCAGCATTTT. Translating it yields CAWGTDPAEPQHF.

This clone was picked up one time. The genes are TRBV30 and TRBJ2-2; 11 bases are shared with TRBD2. Germline-derived CDR1 and CDR2 are GTSNPN and SVGIG (reference sequence). After removal of 6 bases from V and 7 bases from J, the junction contained 7 bases not matched to a gene. This CDR3 region has 14 residues. The CDR3 spells CACSSGGRSGELFF. The CDR3 DNA reads TGTGCCTGTTCTAGCGGGGGGCGTAGCGGGGAGCTGTTTTTT. The variable domain in full, with the rest retrieved from reference TRBV30 and TRBJ2-2, is SQTIHQWPATLVQPVGSPLSLECTVEGTSNPNLYWYRQAAGRGLQLLFYSVGIGQISSEVPQNLSASRPQDRQFILSSKKLLLSDSGFYLCACSSGGRSGELFFGEGSRLTVL.

The V gene is TRBV1, the J gene TRBJ2-3; the D call in the table, TRBD1, was not verified against the DNA. TRBV1 constitutes a pseudogene. The CDR3 has 18 amino acids. The CDR3 sequence is CTSSQWGHTGYEPDTQYF. As DNA, the CDR3 is TGCACCAGCAGCCAATGGGGGCACACGGGATACGAGCCAGATACGCAGTATTTT.

CDR3 DNA sequence: TGTGCCAGCAGTTCCCTCAATCAGCCCCAGCATTTT. Translating it yields CASSSLNQPQHF. The chain is built from TRBV6-5 and TRBJ1-5, with D hard to call. The germline CDR1 and CDR2 sequences are MNHEY and SVGAGI. The ends were cut back, 4 bases at V and 3 bases at J, with 4 bases in the middle. This CDR3 has 12 amino acids.

The gene calls are TRBV9 and TRBJ2-5; D is perhaps TRBD2 (5 bases). The germline gives CDR1 SGDLS, CDR2 YYNGEE. This CDR3 spans 14 amino acids. The ends were cut back, 7 bases at V and 3 bases at J, with 16 bases in the middle. The CDR3 sequence is CASSEVDGKETQYF. The DNA for the CDR3 is TGTGCCAGCTCCGAGGTGGACGGGAAAGAGACCCAGTACTTC.

This clone was seen a single time. This sequence joins TRBV11-2 and TRBJ2-7; D is uncertain. V was shortened by 1 base and J by 3 bases, with 13 bases between the two germline ends. The germline V gene has CDR1 SGHAT and CDR2 FQNNGV. The CDR3 covers 15 residues. CDR3 DNA: TGTGCCAGCAGCTTAGTCCGTGGGCGCGACTACGAGCAGTACTTC. It encodes CASSLVRGRDYEQYF. Using reference TRBV11-2 and TRBJ2-7 for the parts outside the CDR3, the full variable domain is EAGVAQSPRYKIIEKRQSVAFWCNPISGHATLYWYQQILGQGPKLLIQFQNNGVVDDSQLPKDRFSAERLKGVDSTLKIQPAKLEDSAVYLCASSLVRGRDYEQYFGPGTRLTVT.

The genes are TRBV11-2 and TRBJ1-5; TRBD1 might be the D (6 bases). CDR1 is SGHAT and CDR2 is FQNNGV in the germline V gene. Trimming pared 9 bases from V and 0 bases from J, leaving 15 bases between. The CDR3 covers 15 residues. For the CDR3, the DNA is TGTGCCAGTAGCCAGGACAGCGGTAGCAATCAGCCCCAGCATTTT. As protein: CASSQDSGSNQPQHF.

V is TRBV10-2 and J is TRBJ2-3; 11 bases are a match to TRBD2. V shed 5 bases, J shed 2 bases, and the junction held 3 bases outside the gene matches. CDR3 size: 15 residues. Germline V CDR1 and CDR2: WSHSY, SAAADI. The CDR3 DNA reads as TGCGCCAGCAGTACTAGCGGGGGAATCACAGATACGCAGTATTTT. Translation: CASSTSGGITDTQYF.

The rearrangement joins TRBV20-1 to TRBJ2-1; TRBD2 matches at 11 bases. Losses at the gene ends were 3 bases for V and 7 bases for J; bases not matched to a gene: 11. The CDR3 length is 16 residues. The V gene's germline CDR1 is DFQATT and CDR2 SNEGSKA (reference sequence). CDR3 loop: CSASGLAGGGGNEQFF. In DNA form, the CDR3 reads TGCAGTGCTAGTGGGCTAGCGGGAGGTGGTGGGAATGAGCAGTTCTTC.

CDR3 coding DNA: TGTGCCAGCAGTTTGGTGGCAGGGGTAGAAGGCTACACCTTC. It yields the protein CASSLVAGVEGYTF. The chain is built from TRBV28 and TRBJ1-2, with D possibly matching TRBD1 (6 bases). V lost 3 bases and J lost 8, with 16 bases in between. Germline CDR1 is MDHEN and CDR2 is SYDVKM. The CDR3 contains 14 residues.

V gene TRBV10-1 combines with J gene TRBJ1-1; D remains unclear. V was clipped by 3 bases and J by 11 bases, with 19 bases between them. The CDR3 consists of 14 residues. Germline CDR1 reads WNHNN; CDR2 reads SYGVQD (reference sequence). CDR3 nucleotide sequence: TGCGCCAGCAGTGATCGGGTACCCCCGGAAACGGCTTTCTTT. This gives the protein CASSDRVPPETAFF.

The chain links TRBV14 to TRBJ2-2, with no clear D. The CDR3 has 15 residues. The V end lost 4 bases, the J end lost 4 bases, and 13 bases lay between the germline ends. CDR1 and CDR2 (germline): SGHDN, FVKESK. CDR3 sequence reads: CASSLARTSTGELFF. CDR3 sequence (DNA): TGTGCCAGCAGCCTGGCACGTACCAGCACCGGGGAGCTGTTTTTT. Full variable domain (remainder filled in from reference TRBV14 and TRBJ2-2): EAGVTQFPSHSVIEKGQTVTLRCDPISGHDNLYWYRRVMGKEIKFLLHFVKESKQDESGMPNNRFLAERTGGTYSTLKVQPAELEDSGVYFCASSLARTSTGELFFGEGSRLTVL.

This chain uses TRBV6-2 or TRBV6-3 with TRBJ2-5, with D maybe TRBD2 (5 bases). Deletions cut 4 bases from V and 2 bases from J, with 14 bases between. In germline, CDR1 is MNHEY, CDR2 SVGEGT. This CDR3 spans 15 amino acids. Written as DNA, the CDR3 is TGTGCCAGCAGTTTTTTCCAGCGGTATCAAGAGACCCAGTACTTC. The encoded protein is CASSFFQRYQETQYF.

The V and J genes are TRBV5-6 and TRBJ1-5; D unclear. Between the trimmed V and J ends, which lost 0 bases and 8 bases, there was a span of 18 bases. Germline assignment: CDR1 SGHDT and CDR2 YYEEEE. This CDR3 is built from 16 residues. This CDR3 is CASSLGPRVGVEPQHF. For the CDR3, the DNA is TGTGCCAGCAGCTTGGGGCCGAGGGTGGGAGTGGAGCCCCAGCATTTT.

This chain links TRBV2 with TRBJ1-4, with D tentatively TRBD1 (5 bases). V was cut by 0 bases and J by 11 bases, with 10 bases left in between. The germline gives CDR1 SNHLY, CDR2 FYNNEI. This CDR3 comprises 13 residues. The DNA for the CDR3 is TGTGCCAGCAGTGAAGCGCTTGGGGGGAAACTGTTTTTT. It is translated as CASSEALGGKLFF.

CDR3 sequence (DNA): TGTGCCAGCAGCCAAGATGGGGCGACAGGTTATTCACCCCTCCACTTT. It codes for CASSQDGATGYSPLHF. The V call is TRBV3-1 (or the pseudogene TRBV3-2), the J call TRBJ1-6; TRBD1 might be the D (6 bases). The germline CDR1 and CDR2 sequences are LGHDT and YNNKEL (reference sequence). The length of the CDR3 is 16 residues. Deletions cut 0 bases from V and 8 bases from J, with 14 bases between.